A single TCR beta chain is shown here with its context. These data belong to a study of identical twins. MiXCR, applied by TCRdb to the 5' RACE reads, yields one record per CDR3 protein. The sample contains 1.5 million to 2 million distinct CDR3 sequences, under 35% of which appear only once. V lost 3 bases and J lost 0; bases outside the gene matches: 9. Germline CDR1 reads WNHNN; CDR2 reads SYGVQD (reference sequence). The CDR3 contains 17 residues. This receptor was taken from a newborn girl in good health. The sequenced material came from cord blood. The J gene is TRBJ1-1, the V gene TRBV10-1; 8 bases agree with TRBD1. Written as DNA, the CDR3 is TGCGCCAGCAGTGACCGGGACAGGTCTGCCATGAACACTGAAGCTTTCTTT. It translates to CASSDRDRSAMNTEAFF.